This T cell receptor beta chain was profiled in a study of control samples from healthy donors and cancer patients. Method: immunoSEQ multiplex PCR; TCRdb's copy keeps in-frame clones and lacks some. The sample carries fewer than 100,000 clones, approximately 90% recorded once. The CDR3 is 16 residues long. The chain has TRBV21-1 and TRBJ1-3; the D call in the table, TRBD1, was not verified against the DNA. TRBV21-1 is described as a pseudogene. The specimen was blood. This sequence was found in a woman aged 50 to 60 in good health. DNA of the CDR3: TGTGCCAGCAGCGCTGACAGGGGGAGCTCTGGAAACACCATATATTTT. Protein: CASSADRGSSGNTIYF.